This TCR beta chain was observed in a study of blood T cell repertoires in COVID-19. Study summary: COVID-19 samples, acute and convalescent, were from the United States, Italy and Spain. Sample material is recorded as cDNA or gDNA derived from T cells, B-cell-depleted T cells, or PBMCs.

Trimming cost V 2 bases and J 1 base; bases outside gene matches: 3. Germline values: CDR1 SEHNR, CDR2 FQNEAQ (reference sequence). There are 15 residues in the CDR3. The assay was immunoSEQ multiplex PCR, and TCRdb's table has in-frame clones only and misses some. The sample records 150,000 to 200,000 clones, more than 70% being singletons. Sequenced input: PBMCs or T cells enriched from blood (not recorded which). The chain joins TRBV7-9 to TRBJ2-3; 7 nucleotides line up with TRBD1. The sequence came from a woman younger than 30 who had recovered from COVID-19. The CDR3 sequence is CASSLFQGGTDTQYF. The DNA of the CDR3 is TGTGCCAGCAGCTTATTTCAGGGGGGCACAGATACGCAGTATTTT.